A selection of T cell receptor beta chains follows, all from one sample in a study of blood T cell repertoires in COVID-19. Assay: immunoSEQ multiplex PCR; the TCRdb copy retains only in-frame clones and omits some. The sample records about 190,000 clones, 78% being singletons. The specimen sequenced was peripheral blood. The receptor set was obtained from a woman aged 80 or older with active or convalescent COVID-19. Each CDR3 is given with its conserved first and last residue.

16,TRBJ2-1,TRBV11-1,CASSLGADFNYNEQFF
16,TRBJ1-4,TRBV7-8,CASSPGTAINNEKLFF
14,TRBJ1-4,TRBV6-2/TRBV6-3,CASSYPGRDEKLFF
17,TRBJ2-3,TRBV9,CASSVRAGGRFADTQYF
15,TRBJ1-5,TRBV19,CASSIGQISNQPQHF
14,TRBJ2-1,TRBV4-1,CASSQGQGYNEQFF
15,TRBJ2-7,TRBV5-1,CASRRTSGGAAEQYF
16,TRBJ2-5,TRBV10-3,CAISEGTSGGLETQYF
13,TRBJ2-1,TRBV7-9,CASSPARRNEQFF
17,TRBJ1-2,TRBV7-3,CASSLSPGSGLTDGYTF
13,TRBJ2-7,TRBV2,CASVWDTTYEQYF
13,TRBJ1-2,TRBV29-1,CSVEDRGRYGYTF
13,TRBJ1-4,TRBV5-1,CASRTGEGEKLFF
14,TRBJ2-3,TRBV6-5,CASRRTGPQDTQYF
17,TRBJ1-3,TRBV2,CASSALPDTASGNTIYF
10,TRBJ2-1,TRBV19,CASSSPVQFF
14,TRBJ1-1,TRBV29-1,CSVDADREAFSAFF